Presented here are 17 T cell receptor beta chains from one specimen sequenced in a study of cytomegalovirus exposure and HLA in healthy donors (dated by TCRdb to 2015 to 2018). Receptor amplification or capture employed the immunoSEQ multiplex PCR assay. For the multiplex PCR, a mixture combining 60 forward primers for TCR Vbeta segments and 13 reverse primers for TCR Jbeta segments was used. This is the immuneACCESS table as TCRdb keeps it, with only in-frame sequences that have V and J called. A part of the clones is gone; compared with another copy, unresolved V genes explain less than half, and the rest is unexplained. This sample is represented by 90,000 to 120,000 clones; more than 75% of them were singletons. The ten largest clones represent more than 1.5% of the sample. The source material was PBMCs. These receptor sequences come from a middle-aged woman in good health and CMV-seronegative.

The J gene is TRBJ2-3, the V gene TRBV5-1, with D possibly being TRBD2 (5 bases). Trimming shortened V by 4 bases and J by 0 bases, and 15 bases separated the two germline ends. CDR1 is SGHRS, CDR2 YFSETQ, per germline. The CDR3 runs 16 residues. The CDR3 reads CASSLEAGSSTDTQYF. The CDR3 region has the DNA TGCGCCAGCAGCCTGGAGGCGGGTTCTAGCACAGATACGCAGTATTTT.

The chain employs TRBV2 and TRBJ1-2; tentatively, D is TRBD1 (6 bases). With 5 bases removed from V and 7 bases from J, the gap between germline ends came to 17 bases. The CDR3 spans 14 residues. Germline V gives CDR1 SNHLY, CDR2 FYNNEI. The CDR3 protein is CASSLLTGRSGYTF. The DNA for the CDR3 is TGTGCCAGCAGTCTCCTGACAGGCCGCAGTGGCTACACCTTC.

This clone was counted only a few times. V and J are TRBV14 and TRBJ2-7; perhaps TRBD2 as D (5 bases). This CDR3 contains 16 residues. V lost 8 bases and J lost 2, with 22 bases in between. Germline loops: CDR1 SGHDN, CDR2 FVKESK. CDR3 sequence reads: CASAGLYGIDAYEQYF. The CDR3 DNA reads TGTGCCAGCGCCGGTTTGTACGGGATAGATGCCTACGAGCAGTACTTC.

This clone came up a few times. The chain has TRBV28 and TRBJ1-2, with 9 bases aligning to TRBD1. Germline trimming cut 5 bases from V and 7 bases from J; bases unmatched to any gene: 8. The CDR3 loop spans 14 amino acids. Looked up from germline, CDR1 is MDHEN and CDR2 is SYDVKM. The CDR3, as DNA: TGTGCCAGCAGTCCACAGGGGGCGAGGGGTGGCTACACCTTC. Its protein is CASSPQGARGGYTF.

This rearrangement joins TRBV7-3 to TRBJ2-1; D not certain. The CDR3 has 15 amino acids. Germline V gene lookup returns CDR1 SGHTA and CDR2 FQGTGA. The V and J ends lost 6 bases and 3 bases respectively, with 15 bases between them. In DNA, the CDR3 is TGTGCCAGCAGGTCCCAGGCAGGATTCTACAATGAGCAGTTCTTC. It yields the protein CASRSQAGFYNEQFF.

This sequence joins TRBV6-5 and TRBJ2-1; unclear D gene. The V end was cut by 1 base, the J end by 0 bases, with 4 bases between. From germline, CDR1 is MNHEY and CDR2 SVGAGI. CDR3 size: 14 residues. The CDR3 bases are TGTGCCAGCAGTTACTTGAGCTCCTACAATGAGCAGTTCTTC. It codes for CASSYLSSYNEQFF.

The CDR3 DNA follows: TGTGCCAGCAGCTTAGGGGGGGGAGGAACCTACGAGCAGTACTTC. Amino acids: CASSLGGGGTYEQYF. This chain connects TRBV7-2 to TRBJ2-7; 7 bases map to TRBD2. Trimming removed 1 base from V and 2 bases from J; junction bases left unmatched: 5. This CDR3 has 15 amino acids. Germline values: CDR1 SGHTA, CDR2 FQGNSA.

This sequence joins TRBV27 and TRBJ1-1, with a possible D match to TRBD1 (6 bases). V dropped 3 bases and J dropped 5 bases, with 10 bases sitting between them. Germline CDR1 and CDR2: MNHEY and SMNVEV (reference sequence). The CDR3 covers 13 residues. CDR3 DNA sequence: TGTGCCAGCAGTTTCAGGGGCGAGACTGAAGCTTTCTTT. The encoded protein is CASSFRGETEAFF.

This rearrangement joins TRBV4-1 to TRBJ1-5, with 10 bases aligning to TRBD1. The V and J ends lost 4 bases and 1 base, in that order; junction bases with no gene match: 7. This CDR3 is built from 17 residues. Germline V CDR1 and CDR2: MGHRA, YSYEKL. The CDR3 sequence: CASSPGQGGTSNQPQHF. The CDR3 coding sequence is TGCGCCAGCAGCCCAGGACAGGGGGGGACAAGCAATCAGCCCCAGCATTTT.

This rearrangement joins TRBV6-4 to TRBJ2-3, with 14 bases fitting TRBD2. The J segment lost 6 bases and the V segment lost 8 bases, leaving 7 bases of the junction unmatched. The germline V gene encodes CDR1 MRHNA and CDR2 SNTAGT. The CDR3 is 15 amino acids. The chain's CDR3 is CASSGGTSGSDTQYF. In nucleotides, the CDR3 is TGTGCCAGCTCCGGCGGGACTAGCGGGAGCGATACGCAGTATTTT.

J is TRBJ1-5 and V is TRBV5-1, with 7 bases matching TRBD1. The CDR3 loop spans 14 amino acids. J lost 5 bases, V lost 3 bases, and 5 bases had no gene match. Per germline, CDR1 SGHRS and CDR2 YFSETQ. The CDR3 nucleotides read TGCGCCAGCAGCTGGGACAGTACGGATCAGCCCCAGCATTTT. Translated, it gives CASSWDSTDQPQHF. The variable domain in full, with the rest retrieved from reference TRBV5-1 and TRBJ1-5, is KAGVTQTPRYLIKTRGQQVTLSCSPISGHRSVSWYQQTPGQGLQFLFEYFSETQRNKGNFPGRFSGRQFSNSRSEMNVSTLELGDSALYLCASSWDSTDQPQHFGDGTRLSIL.

This rearrangement joins TRBV7-3 to TRBJ1-1; possible D gene TRBD1, 6 bases. This CDR3 contains 18 residues. Between the trimmed V and J ends, which lost 4 bases and 3 bases, there was a span of 24 bases. Per germline, CDR1 SGHTA and CDR2 FQGTGA. CDR3 DNA: TGTGCCAGCAGCTCAACCTACAGGGTACGGCTCGCGGACACTGAAGCTTTCTTT. Amino acids: CASSSTYRVRLADTEAFF.

The chain joins TRBV7-2 to TRBJ2-1, with D possibly matching TRBD1 (5 bases). The germline V gene encodes CDR1 SGHTA and CDR2 FQGNSA. Trimming removed 0 bases at V and 9 bases at J, with 9 bases between. This CDR3 is built from 13 residues. CDR3 amino acids: CASSLAPTGEQFF. The CDR3 region has the DNA TGTGCCAGCAGCTTAGCCCCTACAGGTGAGCAGTTCTTC.

The V and J genes are TRBV18 and TRBJ2-7; D ambiguous. CDR3 length: 13 amino acids. The germline gives CDR1 KGHSH, CDR2 LQKENI. Trimming removed 5 bases at V and 3 bases at J, with 11 bases between. In DNA, the CDR3 is TGTGCCAGCTCAGAGGCAGACGGCTACGAGCAGTACTTC. Protein: CASSEADGYEQYF.

The chain is built from TRBV9 and TRBJ2-1, with 7 bases that match TRBD2. Germline trimming cut 0 bases from V and 9 bases from J; bases unmatched to any gene: 15. The CDR3 totals 17 residues. From germline, CDR1 is SGDLS and CDR2 YYNGEE. CDR3 region: CASSVDTGLEMGGEQFF. DNA for the CDR3: TGTGCCAGCAGCGTAGATACTGGACTAGAAATGGGAGGTGAGCAGTTCTTC.

V usage is TRBV11-1 and J usage is TRBJ1-3; unclear D gene. Between the trimmed V and J ends, which lost 3 bases and 0 bases, there was a span of 6 bases. CDR3 length equals 14 residues. Looked up from germline, CDR1 is SGHAT and CDR2 is FQDESV (reference sequence). CDR3 loop: CASSLRSSGNTIYF. The CDR3 nucleotides are TGTGCCAGCAGCTTGAGGTCCTCTGGAAACACCATATATTTT.

The gene calls are TRBV28 and TRBJ1-5; possible D gene TRBD1, 6 bases. Trimming took 5 bases from V and 2 from J, leaving 13 bases between them. Per germline, CDR1 MDHEN and CDR2 SYDVKM. The CDR3 consists of 15 residues. The DNA for the CDR3 is TGTGCCAGCAGTGAAACAGGGAATGGCAATCAGCCCCAGCATTTT. The encoded protein is CASSETGNGNQPQHF.